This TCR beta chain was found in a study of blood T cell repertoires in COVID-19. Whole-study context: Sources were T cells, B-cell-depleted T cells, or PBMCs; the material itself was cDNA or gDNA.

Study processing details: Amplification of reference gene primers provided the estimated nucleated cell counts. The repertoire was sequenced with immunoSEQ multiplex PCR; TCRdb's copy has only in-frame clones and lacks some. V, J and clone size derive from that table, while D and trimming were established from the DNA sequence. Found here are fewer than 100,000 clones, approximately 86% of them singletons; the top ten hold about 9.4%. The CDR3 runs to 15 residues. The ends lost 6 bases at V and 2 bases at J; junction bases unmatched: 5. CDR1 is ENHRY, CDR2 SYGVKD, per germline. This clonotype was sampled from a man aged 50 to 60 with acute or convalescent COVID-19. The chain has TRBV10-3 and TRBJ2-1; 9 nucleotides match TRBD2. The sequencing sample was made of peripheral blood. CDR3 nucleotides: TGTGCCATCAGGGCTAGCGGGATAGCCTACAATGAGCAGTTCTTC. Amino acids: CAIRASGIAYNEQFF.